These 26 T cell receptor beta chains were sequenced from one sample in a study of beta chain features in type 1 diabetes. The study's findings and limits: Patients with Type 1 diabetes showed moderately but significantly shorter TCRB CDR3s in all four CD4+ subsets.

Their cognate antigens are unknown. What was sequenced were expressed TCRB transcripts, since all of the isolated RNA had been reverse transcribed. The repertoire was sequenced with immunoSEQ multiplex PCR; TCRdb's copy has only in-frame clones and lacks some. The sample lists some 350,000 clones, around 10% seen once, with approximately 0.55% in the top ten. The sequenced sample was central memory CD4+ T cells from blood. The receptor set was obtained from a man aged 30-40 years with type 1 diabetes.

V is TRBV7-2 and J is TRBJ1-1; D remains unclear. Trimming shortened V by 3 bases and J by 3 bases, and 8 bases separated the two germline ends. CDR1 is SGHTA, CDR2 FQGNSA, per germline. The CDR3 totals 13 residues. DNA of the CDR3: TGTGCCAGCAGCTTTAAGAGTGACACTGAAGCTTTCTTT. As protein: CASSFKSDTEAFF. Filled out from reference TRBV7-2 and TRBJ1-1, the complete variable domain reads GAGVSQSPSNKVTEKGKDVELRCDPISGHTALYWYRQSLGQGLEFLIYFQGNSAPDKSGLPSDRFSAERTGGSVSTLTIQRTQQEDSAVYLCASSFKSDTEAFFGQGTRLTVV.

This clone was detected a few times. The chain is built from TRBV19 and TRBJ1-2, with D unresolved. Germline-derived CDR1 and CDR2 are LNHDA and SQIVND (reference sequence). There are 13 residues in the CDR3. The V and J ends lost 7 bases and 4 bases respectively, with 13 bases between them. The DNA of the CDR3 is TGTGCCAGTACCCCCGGACGTGGCTATGGCTACACCTTC. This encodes CASTPGRGYGYTF.

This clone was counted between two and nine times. The CDR3 spells CASSQERVQETQYF. The CDR3 bases are TGCGCCAGCAGCCAAGAAAGGGTCCAAGAGACCCAGTACTTC. The V and J genes are TRBV4-3 and TRBJ2-5; D unresolved. Germline CDR1 is LGHNA and CDR2 is YSLEER. Trimming shortened V by 0 bases and J by 1 base, and 6 bases separated the two germline ends. The CDR3 loop spans 14 amino acids.

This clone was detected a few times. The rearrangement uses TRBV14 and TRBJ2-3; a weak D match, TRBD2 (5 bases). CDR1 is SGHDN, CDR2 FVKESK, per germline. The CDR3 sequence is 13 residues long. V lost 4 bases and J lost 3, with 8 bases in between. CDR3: CASSRRGTDTQYF. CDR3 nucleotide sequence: TGTGCCAGCAGCCGCCGGGGTACAGATACGCAGTATTTT.

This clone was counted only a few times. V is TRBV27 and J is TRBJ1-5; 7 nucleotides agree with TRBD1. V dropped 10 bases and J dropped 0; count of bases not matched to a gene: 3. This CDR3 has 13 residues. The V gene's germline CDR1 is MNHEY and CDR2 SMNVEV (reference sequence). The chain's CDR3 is CATRTGSNQPQHF. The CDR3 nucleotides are TGTGCCACCAGGACAGGTAGCAATCAGCCCCAGCATTTT.

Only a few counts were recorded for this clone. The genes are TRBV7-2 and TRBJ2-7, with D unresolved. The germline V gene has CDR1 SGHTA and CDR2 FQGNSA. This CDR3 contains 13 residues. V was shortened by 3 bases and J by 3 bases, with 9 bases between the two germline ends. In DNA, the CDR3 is TGTGCCAGCAGCTTCGGGTACCGCTACGAGCAGTACTTC. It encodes CASSFGYRYEQYF. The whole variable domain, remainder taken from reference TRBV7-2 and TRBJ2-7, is GAGVSQSPSNKVTEKGKDVELRCDPISGHTALYWYRQSLGQGLEFLIYFQGNSAPDKSGLPSDRFSAERTGGSVSTLTIQRTQQEDSAVYLCASSFGYRYEQYFGPGTRLTVT.

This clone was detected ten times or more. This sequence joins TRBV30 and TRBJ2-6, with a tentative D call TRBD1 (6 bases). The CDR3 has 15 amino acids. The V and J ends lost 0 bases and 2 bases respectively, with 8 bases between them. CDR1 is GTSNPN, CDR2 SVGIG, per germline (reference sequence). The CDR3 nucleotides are TGTGCCTGGAGTGTCGACAGGCCTGGGGCCAACGTCCTGACTTTC. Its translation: CAWSVDRPGANVLTF. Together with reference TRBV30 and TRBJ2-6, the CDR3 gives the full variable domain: SQTIHQWPATLVQPVGSPLSLECTVEGTSNPNLYWYRQAAGRGLQLLFYSVGIGQISSEVPQNLSASRPQDRQFILSSKKLLLSDSGFYLCAWSVDRPGANVLTFGAGSRLTVL.

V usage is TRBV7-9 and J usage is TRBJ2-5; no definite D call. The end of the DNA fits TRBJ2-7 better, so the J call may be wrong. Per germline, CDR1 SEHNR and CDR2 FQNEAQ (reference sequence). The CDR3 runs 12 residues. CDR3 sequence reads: CASSLSGYEQYF. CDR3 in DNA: TGTGCCAGCAGTCTTTCAGGCTACGAGCAGTACTTC.

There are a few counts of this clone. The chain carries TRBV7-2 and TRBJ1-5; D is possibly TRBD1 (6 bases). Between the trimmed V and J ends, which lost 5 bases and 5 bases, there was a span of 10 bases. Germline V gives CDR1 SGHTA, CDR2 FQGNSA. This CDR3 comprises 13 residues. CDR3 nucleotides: TGTGCCAGCAGCCGAAGGACAGATCAGCCCCAGCATTTT. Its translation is CASSRRTDQPQHF.

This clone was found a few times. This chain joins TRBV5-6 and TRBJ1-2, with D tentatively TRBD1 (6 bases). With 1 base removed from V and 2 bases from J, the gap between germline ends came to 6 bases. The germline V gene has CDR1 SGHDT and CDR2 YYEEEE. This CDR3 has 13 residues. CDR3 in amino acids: CASSLQGNYGYTF. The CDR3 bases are TGTGCCAGCAGCTTGCAGGGGAACTATGGCTACACCTTC.

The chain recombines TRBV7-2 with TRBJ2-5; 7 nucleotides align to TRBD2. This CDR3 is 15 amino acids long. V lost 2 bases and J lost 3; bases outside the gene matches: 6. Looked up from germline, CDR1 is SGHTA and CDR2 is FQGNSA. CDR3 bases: TGTGCCAGCAGCTTACGCGGAGGGAGGGAAGAGACCCAGTACTTC. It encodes CASSLRGGREETQYF.

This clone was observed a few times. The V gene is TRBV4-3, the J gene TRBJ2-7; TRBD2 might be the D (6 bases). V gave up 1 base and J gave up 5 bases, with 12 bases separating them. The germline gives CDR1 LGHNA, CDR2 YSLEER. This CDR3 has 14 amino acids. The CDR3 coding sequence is TGCGCCAGCAGCCAAGCCCCCGGGGGTGACGAGCAGTACTTC. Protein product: CASSQAPGGDEQYF.

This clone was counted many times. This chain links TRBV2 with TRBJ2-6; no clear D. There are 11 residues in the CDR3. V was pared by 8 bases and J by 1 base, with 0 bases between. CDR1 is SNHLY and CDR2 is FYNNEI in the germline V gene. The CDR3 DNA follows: TGTGCCAGCTCTGGGGCCAACGTCCTGACTTTC. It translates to CASSGANVLTF.

CDR3 amino acids: CASRRIGRLMRGDTQYF. The CDR3 DNA sequence: TGCGCCAGCAGACGCATCGGCCGTCTAATGAGGGGGGATACGCAGTATTTT. The chain couples TRBV4-1 to TRBJ2-3; D might be TRBD1 (6 bases). The length of the CDR3 is 17 residues. V lost 6 bases, J lost 6 bases, and 25 bases lay in between. Germline V lookup: CDR1 MGHRA, CDR2 YSYEKL.

The CDR3 loop reads CASSLEGGSTYEQYF. CDR3 DNA: TGTGCCAGCAGCTTAGAGGGCGGGTCAACCTACGAGCAGTACTTC. The J gene is TRBJ2-7, the V gene TRBV7-2, with a weak D call TRBD2 (5 bases). The germline V gene encodes CDR1 SGHTA and CDR2 FQGNSA. V lost 1 base, J lost 2 bases, and 12 bases lay in between. This CDR3 is 15 amino acids long.

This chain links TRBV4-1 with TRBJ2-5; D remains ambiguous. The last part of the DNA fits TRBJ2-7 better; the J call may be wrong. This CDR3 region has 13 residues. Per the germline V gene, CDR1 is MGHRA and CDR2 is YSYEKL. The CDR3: CASSQDLSYEQYF. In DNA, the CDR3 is TGCGCCAGCAGCCAAGATCTAAGTTACGAGCAGTACTTC.

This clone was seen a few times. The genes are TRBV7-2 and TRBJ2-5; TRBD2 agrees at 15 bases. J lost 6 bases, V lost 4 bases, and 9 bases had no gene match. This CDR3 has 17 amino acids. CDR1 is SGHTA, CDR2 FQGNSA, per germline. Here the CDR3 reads CASSSMGLAGGVQTQYF. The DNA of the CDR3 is TGTGCCAGCAGCTCCATGGGACTAGCGGGGGGAGTTCAGACCCAGTACTTC.

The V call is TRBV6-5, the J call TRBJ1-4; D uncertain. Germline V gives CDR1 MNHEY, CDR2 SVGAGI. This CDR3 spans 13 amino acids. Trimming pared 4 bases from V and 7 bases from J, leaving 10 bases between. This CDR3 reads CASSLNRGEKLFF. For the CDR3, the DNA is TGTGCCAGCAGTTTGAATCGGGGTGAAAAACTGTTTTTT.

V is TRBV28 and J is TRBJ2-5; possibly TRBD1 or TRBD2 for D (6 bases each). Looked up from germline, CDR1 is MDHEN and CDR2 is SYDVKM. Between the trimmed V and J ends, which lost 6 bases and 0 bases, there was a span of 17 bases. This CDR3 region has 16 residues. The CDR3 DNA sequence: TGTGCCAGCAGCGGAGGGGGGAGTTGGTACCAAGAGACCCAGTACTTC. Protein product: CASSGGGSWYQETQYF.

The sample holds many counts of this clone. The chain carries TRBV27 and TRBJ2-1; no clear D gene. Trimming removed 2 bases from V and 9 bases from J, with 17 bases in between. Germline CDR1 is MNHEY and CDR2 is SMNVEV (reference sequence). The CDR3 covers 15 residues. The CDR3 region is CASSLRHTAGFEQFF. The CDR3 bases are TGTGCCAGCAGTTTACGTCATACCGCCGGGTTTGAGCAGTTCTTC.

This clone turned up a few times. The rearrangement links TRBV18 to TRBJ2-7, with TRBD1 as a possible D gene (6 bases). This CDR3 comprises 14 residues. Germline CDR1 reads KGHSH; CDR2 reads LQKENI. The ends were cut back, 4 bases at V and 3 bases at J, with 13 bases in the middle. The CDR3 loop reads CASSLTQQGYEQYF. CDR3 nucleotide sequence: TGTGCCAGCTCACTAACACAACAGGGCTACGAGCAGTACTTC.

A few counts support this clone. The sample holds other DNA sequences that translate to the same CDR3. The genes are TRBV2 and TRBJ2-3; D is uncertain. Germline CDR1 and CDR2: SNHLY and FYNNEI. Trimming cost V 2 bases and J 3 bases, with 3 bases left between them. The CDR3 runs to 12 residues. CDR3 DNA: TGTGCCAGCAGTGAAAGGACAGATACGCAGTATTTT. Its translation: CASSERTDTQYF.

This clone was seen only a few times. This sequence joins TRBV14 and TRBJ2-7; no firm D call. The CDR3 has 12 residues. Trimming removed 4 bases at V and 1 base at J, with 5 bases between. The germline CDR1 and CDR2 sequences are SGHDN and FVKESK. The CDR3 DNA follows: TGTGCCAGCAGCCTCGGTTCCTACGAGCAGTACTTC. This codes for CASSLGSYEQYF.

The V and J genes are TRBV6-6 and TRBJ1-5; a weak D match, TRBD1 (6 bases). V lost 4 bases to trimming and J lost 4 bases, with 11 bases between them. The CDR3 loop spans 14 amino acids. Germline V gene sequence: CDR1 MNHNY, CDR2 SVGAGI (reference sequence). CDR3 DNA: TGTGCCAGCAGTTGGGCAGGGGCAAATCAGCCCCAGCATTTT. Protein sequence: CASSWAGANQPQHF.

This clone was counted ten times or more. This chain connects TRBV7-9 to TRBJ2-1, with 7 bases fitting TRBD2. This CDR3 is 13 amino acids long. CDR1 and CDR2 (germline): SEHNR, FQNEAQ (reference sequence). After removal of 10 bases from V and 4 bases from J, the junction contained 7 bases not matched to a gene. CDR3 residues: CATASRGYNEQFF. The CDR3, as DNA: TGTGCCACCGCTTCGCGGGGGTACAATGAGCAGTTCTTC.

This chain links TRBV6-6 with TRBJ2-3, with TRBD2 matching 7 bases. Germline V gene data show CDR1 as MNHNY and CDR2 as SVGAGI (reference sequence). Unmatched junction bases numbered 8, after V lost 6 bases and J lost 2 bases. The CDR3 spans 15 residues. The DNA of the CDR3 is TGTGCCAGCAGACACAGCGGGATCTACACAGATACGCAGTATTTT. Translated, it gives CASRHSGIYTDTQYF.